This passage covers 3 T cell receptor beta chains from one sample sequenced in a study of T-cell memory formation after mild COVID-19. TCRdb passed the 5' RACE reads through MiXCR, listing each CDR3 protein once. The table has around 420,000 distinct CDR3 sequences, less than 25% seen once. The sequencing sample was made of PBMCs or a T cell subset sorted from them (not recorded which). The receptor set was obtained from an adult woman who had mild COVID-19 (a few samples of this study predate the infection). Cell type and time point are not known.

This clonotype was observed many times. In nucleotides, the CDR3 is TGCGCCAGCTCACAGGGTTACTATCAAGAGACCCAGTACTTC. The encoded protein is CASSQGYYQETQYF. This chain uses TRBV5-1 with TRBJ2-5, with a possible D match to TRBD1 (6 bases). V lost 7 bases, J lost 2 bases, and 15 bases lay in between. The CDR3 runs to 14 residues. Germline V CDR1 and CDR2: SGHRS, YFSETQ.

This clonotype turned up a few times. The chain recombines TRBV7-9 with TRBJ2-7, with TRBD2 as a possible D gene (5 bases). Trimming removed 2 bases from V and 2 bases from J, with 10 bases in between. The CDR3 loop spans 14 amino acids. Germline V gene sequence: CDR1 SEHNR, CDR2 FQNEAQ (reference sequence). CDR3 nucleotides: TGTGCCAGCAGCTTACATGGAGGCACCTACGAGCAGTACTTC. Its protein product is CASSLHGGTYEQYF.

This clonotype has only a few counts. V gene TRBV10-3 combines with J gene TRBJ2-7; no reliable D call. The CDR3 has 15 residues. Germline V lookup: CDR1 ENHRY, CDR2 SYGVKD. Trimming removed 3 bases at V and 2 bases at J, with 14 bases between. The CDR3 DNA sequence: TGTGCCATCAGTGAAGAGACAACCGTGGCCTACGAGCAGTACTTC. This translates into CAISEETTVAYEQYF.